The 25 T cell receptor beta chains below were found in one sample sequenced in a study of cytomegalovirus exposure and HLA in healthy donors. The study ran its PCR with 60 Vbeta and 13 Jbeta primers. Method: immunoSEQ multiplex PCR; TCRdb's copy keeps in-frame clones and lacks some. This repertoire shows 60,000 to 70,000 clones, just under 80% found once; its top ten account for more than 4%. Sequenced: PBMCs. The receptors here all came from a woman aged 25 to 39 in good health and CMV-seronegative.

The chain uses TRBV7-9 and TRBJ2-5; 8 nucleotides line up with TRBD2. V trimming: 5 bases; J trimming: 1 base; junction bases outside the gene matches: 3. The CDR3 covers 14 residues. Germline assignment: CDR1 SEHNR and CDR2 FQNEAQ (reference sequence). The CDR3 DNA is TGTGCCAGCAGCCTCACTAGCGGCCAAGAGACCCAGTACTTC. Amino acids: CASSLTSGQETQYF.

This clone turned up a few times. This chain links TRBV4-1 with TRBJ1-4; D remains unclear. This CDR3 spans 14 amino acids. Trimming pared 2 bases from V and 4 bases from J, leaving 8 bases between. Per germline, CDR1 MGHRA and CDR2 YSYEKL. The CDR3 sequence is CASSQRRDNEKLFF. The CDR3 DNA sequence: TGCGCCAGCAGCCAACGACGGGATAATGAAAAACTGTTTTTT.

The chain is built from TRBV6-1 and TRBJ2-2; 11 nucleotides agree with TRBD1. CDR1 is MNHNS, CDR2 SASEGT, per germline. This CDR3 contains 15 residues. The V segment lost 8 bases and the J segment 3 bases; nucleotides outside the gene matches: 5. Written as DNA, the CDR3 is TGTGCCAGCGATCCGGGACAGGGGGACACCGGGGAGCTGTTTTTT. It is translated as CASDPGQGDTGELFF.

A single count supports this clone. V gene TRBV19 combines with J gene TRBJ1-1; D unresolved. V was pared by 1 base and J by 4 bases, with 4 bases between. The germline V gene encodes CDR1 LNHDA and CDR2 SQIVND (reference sequence). The CDR3 contains 12 residues. CDR3 in amino acids: CASSIGSTEAFF. The CDR3 nucleotides are TGTGCCAGTAGTATAGGGAGCACTGAAGCTTTCTTT.

V gene TRBV14 combines with J gene TRBJ2-7; D uncertain. The CDR3 is 17 residues long. The germline V gene has CDR1 SGHDN and CDR2 FVKESK. Trimming cost V 0 bases and J 3 bases, with 18 bases left between them. CDR3 sequence reads: CASSQDIGTDRYYEQYF. CDR3 coding DNA: TGTGCCAGCAGCCAAGACATCGGTACAGATCGCTACTACGAGCAGTACTTC. Full variable domain (missing parts from reference TRBV14 and TRBJ2-7): EAGVTQFPSHSVIEKGQTVTLRCDPISGHDNLYWYRRVMGKEIKFLLHFVKESKQDESGMPNNRFLAERTGGTYSTLKVQPAELEDSGVYFCASSQDIGTDRYYEQYFGPGTRLTVT.

The gene calls are TRBV29-1 and TRBJ2-3; a possible D gene is TRBD2 (5 bases). V gave up 7 bases and J gave up 2 bases, with 13 bases separating them. Germline V lookup: CDR1 SQVTM, CDR2 ANQGSEA. The CDR3 runs to 13 residues. The CDR3 spells CSAEDLNTDTQYF. CDR3 in DNA: TGCAGCGCCGAGGACTTAAACACAGATACGCAGTATTTT.

V gene TRBV29-1 combines with J gene TRBJ1-2; TRBD1 might be the D (5 bases). Germline values: CDR1 SQVTM, CDR2 ANQGSEA. CDR3 length: 12 residues. Trimming removed 5 bases at V and 5 bases at J, with 12 bases between. The CDR3 protein is CSVWTNRYGYTF. The DNA of the CDR3 is TGCAGCGTTTGGACAAATCGGTATGGCTACACCTTC.

The V call is TRBV28, the J call TRBJ1-6; a possible D gene is TRBD1 (5 bases). The CDR3 loop spans 14 amino acids. V lost 9 bases and J lost 4, with 13 bases in between. Germline values: CDR1 MDHEN, CDR2 SYDVKM. CDR3 in DNA: TGTGCCAGTAACTCAGGGTGGTATAATTCACCCCTCCACTTT. It encodes CASNSGWYNSPLHF.

The rearrangement links TRBV2 to TRBJ1-4; 8 bases are a match to TRBD1. Germline CDR1 SNHLY, CDR2 FYNNEI. The CDR3 length is 15 residues. The junction had 3 bases not matched to a gene; V was cut back by 6 bases and J by 0 bases. The CDR3 loop reads CASSPGQATNEKLFF. In DNA form, the CDR3 reads TGTGCCAGCAGCCCGGGACAGGCAACTAATGAAAAACTGTTTTTT.

J is TRBJ1-4 and V is TRBV2; a weak D match, TRBD1 (5 bases). Trimming removed 6 bases at V and 7 bases at J, with 9 bases between. The CDR3 is made up of 12 amino acids. CDR1 and CDR2 (germline): SNHLY, FYNNEI. The CDR3: CASRGGIEKLFF. CDR3 DNA sequence: TGTGCCAGCAGGGGGGGAATTGAAAAACTGTTTTTT. Looking up the rest from reference TRBV2 and TRBJ1-4 gives the full variable domain: EPEVTQTPSHQVTQMGQEVILRCVPISNHLYFYWYRQILGQKVEFLVSFYNNEISEKSEIFDDQFSVERPDGSNFTLKIRSTKLEDSAMYFCASRGGIEKLFFGSGTQLSVL.

V gene TRBV7-7 combines with J gene TRBJ1-1, with TRBD1 as a possible D gene (5 bases). Germline V gives CDR1 SSHAT, CDR2 FNYEAQ (reference sequence). The CDR3 length is 13 residues. V shed 1 base and J shed 5 bases, with 8 bases lying between them. CDR3 sequence (DNA): TGTGCCAGCAGCTTAGGTAAGGGGACTGAAGCTTTCTTT. It specifies CASSLGKGTEAFF.

The J gene is TRBJ1-1, the V gene TRBV2; D is uncertain. V was pared by 1 base and J by 7 bases, with 10 bases between. The germline gives CDR1 SNHLY, CDR2 FYNNEI. There are 13 residues in the CDR3. In DNA, the CDR3 is TGTGCCAGCAGTGAAGAGACACAAGGTGAAGCTTTCTTT. As protein: CASSEETQGEAFF.

This sequence joins TRBV28 and TRBJ2-3; a weak D match, TRBD2 (6 bases). The CDR3 totals 14 residues. Trimming removed 6 bases from V and 0 bases from J, with 10 bases in between. Germline V gives CDR1 MDHEN, CDR2 SYDVKM. CDR3 nucleotide sequence: TGTGCCAGCAGCTTCGGGACTAGCACAGATACGCAGTATTTT. As protein: CASSFGTSTDTQYF.

This clone was seen a handful of times. This chain links TRBV4-1 with TRBJ1-2; 8 bases align to TRBD1. The germline gives CDR1 MGHRA, CDR2 YSYEKL. The trim removed 0 bases at V and 8 bases at J, leaving 11 bases unmatched. The CDR3 extends over 16 amino acids. The CDR3 DNA reads as TGCGCCAGCAGCCAAGACCGGGCCCAGGGGGCGCAGGGCTACACCTTC. This codes for CASSQDRAQGAQGYTF.

J is TRBJ2-3 and V is TRBV29-1; the D is unclear. Germline loops: CDR1 SQVTM, CDR2 ANQGSEA. V lost 7 bases, J lost 2 bases, and 10 bases lay in between. This CDR3 is built from 12 residues. The CDR3 loop reads CSAHLFTDTQYF. The CDR3 coding sequence is TGCAGCGCTCACTTGTTCACAGATACGCAGTATTTT.

This clone was seen only once. The chain links TRBV10-3 to TRBJ2-5, with a possible D match to TRBD1 (5 bases). This CDR3 has 14 amino acids. Trimming stripped 6 bases from V and 3 bases from J, with 14 bases between. Looked up from germline, CDR1 is ENHRY and CDR2 is SYGVKD. CDR3 amino acids: CAISRPGSEETQYF. CDR3 DNA sequence: TGTGCCATCAGCCGACCAGGGTCTGAAGAGACCCAGTACTTC.

DNA for the CDR3: TGTGCCAGCAGTTACGGCAGTCAGGGGCCCTACGAGCAGTACTTC. Its protein is CASSYGSQGPYEQYF. The chain couples TRBV6-5 to TRBJ2-7, with a possible D match to TRBD1 (6 bases). V was clipped by 2 bases and J by 2 bases, with 13 bases between them. The CDR3 covers 15 residues. Germline V gives CDR1 MNHEY, CDR2 SVGAGI.

The gene calls are TRBV25-1 and TRBJ1-2; D is possibly TRBD1 (5 bases). Trimming cost V 5 bases and J 5 bases, with 9 bases left between them. This CDR3 is built from 12 residues. Germline CDR1 and CDR2: MGHDK and SYGVNS. This CDR3 is CASSQGKYGYTF. The DNA for the CDR3 is TGTGCCAGCAGTCAGGGAAAATATGGCTACACCTTC.

The V call is TRBV10-1, the J call TRBJ1-5, with D possibly TRBD1 on 5 matching bases. CDR1 and CDR2 from the germline V gene are WNHNN and SYGVQD (reference sequence). Trimming removed 8 bases at V and 2 bases at J, with 10 bases between. The length of the CDR3 is 13 residues. The CDR3 here is CASALGGNQPQHF. CDR3 sequence (DNA): TGCGCCAGCGCCCTAGGGGGCAATCAGCCCCAGCATTTT.

The V gene is TRBV2, the J gene TRBJ1-3; TRBD1 is a possible D gene (5 bases). The CDR3 runs 16 residues. Germline CDR1 reads SNHLY; CDR2 reads FYNNEI. V lost 5 bases and J 0 bases, leaving 14 bases between the germline ends. CDR3 nucleotide sequence: TGTGCCAGCAGTAGAGGAGGAGGGGCCTCTGGAAACACCATATATTTT. This codes for CASSRGGGASGNTIYF.

The gene calls are TRBV4-1 and TRBJ2-7; 7 bases are a match to TRBD1. J gave up 4 bases and V 4 bases, and 10 bases lay outside the gene matches. Germline V gene sequence: CDR1 MGHRA, CDR2 YSYEKL. The CDR3 runs to 15 residues. The CDR3 here is CASSPGQNGDYEQYF. CDR3 DNA sequence: TGCGCCAGCAGCCCGGGACAGAATGGGGATTACGAGCAGTACTTC.

The chain combines TRBV28 with TRBJ1-4; D is perhaps TRBD1 (6 bases). The V gene lost 6 bases and the J gene lost 6 bases, with 20 bases spanning the gap. CDR1 and CDR2 from the germline V gene are MDHEN and SYDVKM. This CDR3 comprises 16 residues. The CDR3 DNA sequence: TGTGCCAGCAGGATCCGGGACAACAAGATGGATGAAAAACTGTTTTTT. Its translation: CASRIRDNKMDEKLFF.

In its sample, this clone was seen once. The chain is built from TRBV29-1 and TRBJ2-1, with D possibly TRBD2 on 7 matching bases. Germline values: CDR1 SQVTM, CDR2 ANQGSEA. The CDR3 loop spans 13 amino acids. V was trimmed by 8 bases and J by 7 bases, leaving 18 bases between them. Here the CDR3 DNA reads TGCAGCCCGGGGGGCGGGAATCGTAATGAGCAGTTCTTC. Amino acids: CSPGGGNRNEQFF.

The V and J genes are TRBV5-1 and TRBJ2-4; 7 bases line up with TRBD2. Germline V gene sequence: CDR1 SGHRS, CDR2 YFSETQ. V lost 3 bases to trimming and J lost 0 bases; unmatched junction nucleotides: 3. The CDR3 contains 15 residues. The CDR3 spells CASSWGGQAKNIQYF. The DNA for the CDR3 is TGCGCCAGCAGCTGGGGAGGGCAAGCCAAAAACATTCAGTACTTC. The variable domain in full, with the rest retrieved from reference TRBV5-1 and TRBJ2-4, is KAGVTQTPRYLIKTRGQQVTLSCSPISGHRSVSWYQQTPGQGLQFLFEYFSETQRNKGNFPGRFSGRQFSNSRSEMNVSTLELGDSALYLCASSWGGQAKNIQYFGAGTRLSVL.

This clone was observed once. The rearrangement joins TRBV7-9 to TRBJ2-7, with a possible D match to TRBD2 (6 bases). The CDR3 is 13 residues long. Germline V gene lookup returns CDR1 SEHNR and CDR2 FQNEAQ (reference sequence). The ends were cut back, 4 bases at V and 3 bases at J, with 10 bases in the middle. CDR3 loop: CASSWGLIYEQYF. The CDR3 nucleotides are TGTGCCAGCAGCTGGGGACTTATCTACGAGCAGTACTTC.